This record concerns one T cell receptor beta chain sequence. The sample belongs to a study of T-cell reconstitution after alpha-beta-depleted transplantation in children. Germline loops: CDR1 SGHTA, CDR2 FQGNSA. The CDR3 length is 15 residues. Trimming took off 5 bases at V and 2 bases at J, with 12 bases between the two ends. Unique molecular identifiers featured in how the TCRbeta library was prepared. TCRdb re-derived calls from the PCR reads in MiXCR, one entry per CDR3 protein. The data contain some 590,000 distinct CDR3 sequences, 8% to 11% of them singletons. This sequence was found in a human donor who donated a stem cell graft to a child with acute myeloid leukemia. The source was PBMCs from the stem cell graft donor, collected from the stem cell graft. V usage is TRBV7-2 and J usage is TRBJ2-2; the D gene is possibly TRBD1 (6 bases). As DNA, the CDR3 is TGTGCCAGCAGCCCCCAGGGGAGAAACACCGGGGAGCTGTTTTTT. Protein sequence: CASSPQGRNTGELFF.